This T cell receptor beta chain was documented in a study of naive and memory T cell subsets. Notes on the study in general: This RNA-based method may be sensitive to activation-related transcript changes.

Many counts were recorded for this clonotype. Its specificity is not known. The library had UMIs added by 3' ligation of an oligonucleotide to TCR cDNA. Whole-blood samples were 2 to 3 ml of peripheral blood from healthy adult volunteers. The SP2 primer and nested alpha and beta constant region primers amplified ligated cDNA in four rounds. Each CDR3 protein is one row after TCRdb ran MiXCR on the UMI-ligation and nested PCR reads. The data contain about 25,000 distinct CDR3 sequences, around 5.3% of them singletons. This CDR3 is 15 amino acids long. Per the germline V gene, CDR1 is MNHEY and CDR2 is SVGAGI. The V and J ends lost 0 bases and 9 bases, in that order; junction bases with no gene match: 10.

The chain links TRBV6-5 to TRBJ1-2, with 7 bases fitting TRBD1. The TCR sequence derives from an adult in good health. The sample consisted of blood. The CDR3 nucleotides read TGTGCCAGCAGTTACTCGGGACAGCGGGCCGAAAGCTACACCTTC. As protein: CASSYSGQRAESYTF.